What follows are 28 T cell receptor beta chains derived from one specimen sequenced in a study of T cells in women clearing cervical HPV infection. Clones were sequenced by immunoSEQ multiplex PCR, and TCRdb holds only the in-frame ones, with some missing. Its table records fewer than 35,000 clones. Sequenced material: blood buffy coat. All receptors come from a woman between 18 and 70 years old with a cervical HPV16 infection that either progressed to CIN3+ or cleared (not recorded which).

Points on this clone: The sequence runs out 3 residues before the end of the CDR3; the remainder is reconstructed from the germline J gene. The genes are TRBV5-1 and TRBJ2-2; D is undetermined. CDR3 length: 14 amino acids. The V gene's germline CDR1 is SGHRS and CDR2 YFSETQ. V shed 0 bases and J shed 3 bases, with 6 bases lying between them. CDR3 sequence: CASSLDSYTGELFF. The sequenced part of the CDR3 DNA is TGCGCCAGCAGCTTGGACAGTTACACCGGGGAG.

To note about this clone: The CDR3 end falls 3 residues outside the read, so it is completed with the germline J gene. The chain carries TRBV7-9 and TRBJ2-1; the D gene is possibly TRBD2 (5 bases). Germline CDR1 and CDR2: SEHNR and FQNEAQ (reference sequence). This CDR3 has 14 residues. Deletions cut 4 bases from V and 7 bases from J, with 14 bases between. The CDR3 loop reads CASSSGLYSNEQFF. The DNA read from the CDR3 is TGTGCCAGCAGCTCCGGACTCTATTCGAATGAG. The full variable domain, with the rest looked up from reference TRBV7-9 and TRBJ2-1, is DTGVSQNPRHKITKRGQNVTFRCDPISEHNRLYWYRQTLGQGPEFLTYFQNEAQLEKSRLLSDRFSAERPKGSFSTLEIQRTEQGDSAMYLCASSSGLYSNEQFFGPGTRLTVL.

Note on this clone: With the read ending 3 residues before the CDR3 end, the germline J gene is used to fill in that end. The chain employs TRBV2 and TRBJ1-3; a weak D match, TRBD1 (6 bases). This CDR3 is 15 amino acids long. V lost 5 bases and J 0 bases, leaving 11 bases between the germline ends. Germline assignment: CDR1 SNHLY and CDR2 FYNNEI. This CDR3 reads CASSPDSSSGNTIYF. The sequenced part of the CDR3 DNA is TGTGCCAGCAGTCCGGACAGTTCCTCTGGAAACACC.

Note on this clone: The observed sequence ends 3 residues before the CDR3 terminus, with the missing tail filled in from the germline J gene. This sample also contains other DNA sequences that code for the same CDR3. V and J are TRBV2 and TRBJ2-3, with D perhaps TRBD2 (6 bases). This CDR3 has 13 residues. Germline V CDR1 and CDR2: SNHLY, FYNNEI. The DNA read from the CDR3 is TGTGCCAGCAGTCGGGACTTTCAAGAGACG. Translation gives CASSRDFQET. The full CDR3 protein reads CASSRDFQETQYF.

This clone counts as medium-sized by frequency. The CDR3 goes on 3 residues after the read ends, and that part is filled in from the germline J gene. V gene TRBV11-2 combines with J gene TRBJ2-1, with 11 bases matching TRBD2. The CDR3 totals 15 residues. V dropped 6 bases and J dropped 6; count of bases not matched to a gene: 7. The germline CDR1 and CDR2 sequences are SGHAT and FQNNGV. The CDR3 bases that were read are TGTGCCAGCAGTCCAACTAGCGGGGGTAGCAATGAG. Its protein is CASSPTSGGSNE. The complete CDR3 sequence is CASSPTSGGSNEQFF.

On this clone itself: With the read ending 3 residues before the CDR3 end, the germline J gene is used to fill in that end. J is TRBJ2-3 and V is TRBV18, with D perhaps matching TRBD2 (5 bases). Germline V gene data show CDR1 as KGHSH and CDR2 as LQKENI. Deletions cut 3 bases from V and 0 bases from J, with 10 bases between. The CDR3 totals 15 residues. The CDR3: CASSPPRTSTDTQYF. Incomplete CDR3 DNA: TGTGCCAGCTCACCCCCCCGGACTAGCACAGATACG.

Regarding this clone: The read falls 3 residues short of the CDR3 end, and the missing part is taken from the germline J gene. The rearrangement uses TRBV18 and TRBJ1-5; D is possibly TRBD1 (5 bases). CDR1 is KGHSH, CDR2 LQKENI, per germline. V lost 4 bases to trimming and J lost 0 bases, with 10 bases between them. This CDR3 has 15 amino acids. CDR3 loop: CASSLEGNSNQPQHF. CDR3 DNA (partial): TGTGCCAGCTCACTTGAGGGGAATAGCAATCAGCCC.

On this clone itself: The read ends 3 residues early relative to the CDR3; the germline J gene fills the gap. The chain recombines TRBV20-1 with TRBJ2-7; 9 bases agree with TRBD2. J gave up 4 bases and V 4 bases, and 11 bases lay outside the gene matches. This CDR3 region has 15 residues. Germline-derived CDR1 and CDR2 are DFQATT and SNEGSKA (reference sequence). Partial CDR3 DNA: TGCAGTGCTAAGATTTTAGCGGGAGTAGGTTACGAG. It yields the protein CSAKILAGVGYE. From start to end, the CDR3 is CSAKILAGVGYEQYF.

Points on this clone: The read ends 3 residues early relative to the CDR3; the germline J gene fills the gap. V usage is TRBV7-2 and J usage is TRBJ2-7; D is uncertain. Trimming stripped 1 base from V and 0 bases from J, with 10 bases between. This CDR3 has 15 amino acids. The germline V gene has CDR1 SGHTA and CDR2 FQGNSA. CDR3 DNA (partial): TGTGCCAGCAGCTTAGTCCCAGGCAGCTCCTACGAG. Translating gives CASSLVPGSSYE. The full CDR3 protein reads CASSLVPGSSYEQYF.

Regarding this clone: The read ends 3 residues shy of where the CDR3 ends; the end is completed using the germline J gene. V is TRBV29-1 and J is TRBJ2-7, with TRBD2 matching over 11 bases. CDR1 and CDR2 from the germline V gene are SQVTM and ANQGSEA. After removal of 2 bases from V and 6 bases from J, the junction contained 9 bases not matched to a gene. The CDR3 totals 15 residues. The CDR3 DNA, read in part, is TGCAGCGTTGAACCCGGGACTAGCGGAGGGAGCGAG. Its translation is CSVEPGTSGGSE. The full-length CDR3 reads as CSVEPGTSGGSEQYF.

Details on this clone: The sequence runs out 3 residues before the end of the CDR3; the remainder is reconstructed from the germline J gene. The genes are TRBV19 and TRBJ2-1, with D hard to call. Trimming took off 3 bases at V and 7 bases at J, with 4 bases between the two ends. Germline V gene lookup returns CDR1 LNHDA and CDR2 SQIVND (reference sequence). The CDR3 extends over 11 amino acids. CDR3: CASSILNEQFF. The CDR3 bases that were read are TGTGCCAGTAGTATCCTTAATGAG.

For this clone: The sequence runs out 3 residues before the end of the CDR3; the remainder is reconstructed from the germline J gene. The chain joins TRBV2 to TRBJ2-7; 10 bases line up with TRBD1. Germline V gives CDR1 SNHLY, CDR2 FYNNEI. The CDR3 covers 16 residues. Unmatched junction bases numbered 6, after V lost 2 bases and J lost 2 bases. Partial CDR3 DNA: TGTGCCAGCAGTGAAAACCCGGACAGGGGGACCTACGAG. Translating it yields CASSENPDRGTYE. The full CDR3 protein reads CASSENPDRGTYEQYF.

In the case of this clone: The read ends 3 residues early relative to the CDR3; the germline J gene fills the gap. The chain joins TRBV19 to TRBJ2-4; TRBD1 matches at 11 bases. Germline CDR1 is LNHDA and CDR2 is SQIVND (reference sequence). The CDR3 loop spans 14 amino acids. CDR3 residues: CASSIAGQGAGQYF. CDR3 DNA, as far as it was read: TGTGCCAGTAGTATCGCCGGACAGGGGGCTGGT. The complete variable domain, with remaining parts taken from reference TRBV19 and TRBJ2-4, reads DGGITQSPKYLFRKEGQNVTLSCEQNLNHDAMYWYRQDPGQGLRLIYYSQIVNDFQKGDIAEGYSVSREKKESFPLTVTSAQKNPTAFYLCASSIAGQGAGQYFGAGTRLSVL.

Comments on this clone: Read sequence stops 3 residues before the CDR3 end, and the germline J gene provides the missing end. The rearrangement uses TRBV7-8 and TRBJ2-7; D not certain. This CDR3 region has 13 residues. The V end was cut by 3 bases, the J end by 6 bases, with 12 bases between. Germline V gene sequence: CDR1 SGHVS, CDR2 FQNEAQ. The sequenced part of the CDR3 DNA is TGTGCCAGCAGCTTGGCAGACTTGGCCGAG. Translation: CASSLADLAE. The entire CDR3 reads CASSLADLAEQYF.

A note on this clone: Sequencing ends 3 residues short of the CDR3 end; the germline J gene provides the rest. The chain links TRBV2 to TRBJ2-3; weak D call: TRBD1 (6 bases). This CDR3 has 14 amino acids. Germline assignment: CDR1 SNHLY and CDR2 FYNNEI. The part of the CDR3 DNA that was read is TGTGCCAGCAGTGAACGGACAGTCCAAGAGACG. Protein: CASSERTVQET. The full CDR3 sequence reads CASSERTVQETQYF.

CDR3 residues: CASSENGPLNTEAFF. The CDR3 DNA, read in part, is TGTGCCAGCAGTGAAAACGGTCCACTGAACACTGAA. This chain connects TRBV6-1 to TRBJ1-1; D ambiguous. Read data end 3 residues before the CDR3 end; the end is taken from the germline J gene. Germline V gives CDR1 MNHNS, CDR2 SASEGT. The CDR3 has 15 residues. Trimming took 2 bases from V and 0 from J, leaving 10 bases between them.

About this clone itself: The CDR3 extends 3 residues past the end of the read, so its final part is completed from the germline J gene. J is TRBJ2-1 and V is TRBV20-1; TRBD2 is a possible D gene (6 bases). The CDR3 has 16 residues. Germline V gene data show CDR1 as DFQATT and CDR2 as SNEGSKA (reference sequence). V was pared by 6 bases and J by 2 bases, with 20 bases between. CDR3 DNA, as far as it was read: TGCAGTGCCTCCTCCTACTCTAGCGCCACCTACAATGAG. It specifies CSASSYSSATYNE. The entire CDR3 is CSASSYSSATYNEQFF.

Comments on this clone: The read halts 3 residues ahead of the CDR3 end, with the missing end drawn from the germline J gene. V and J are TRBV19 and TRBJ1-6, with D perhaps matching TRBD1 (5 bases). The ends were cut back, 5 bases at V and 6 bases at J, with 14 bases in the middle. CDR3 length: 15 amino acids. Germline lookup yields CDR1 LNHDA and CDR2 SQIVND (reference sequence). The CDR3 spells CASSQRGNPNSPLHF. The sequenced CDR3 bases are TGTGCCAGTAGTCAAAGGGGTAATCCTAATTCACCC.

The CDR3 DNA, read in part, is TGTGCCAGCAGCAGAGGACAGAATATAGCAGATACG. Protein: CASSRGQNIADT. The CDR3 as a whole reads CASSRGQNIADTQYF. J is TRBJ2-3 and V is TRBV7-2; D perhaps matches TRBD1 (6 bases). The read comes to an end 3 residues before the CDR3 does, leaving the germline J gene to fill in the end. Germline V gene data show CDR1 as SGHTA and CDR2 as FQGNSA. V was shortened by 5 bases and J by 4 bases, with 16 bases between the two germline ends. The CDR3 totals 15 residues.

Incomplete CDR3 DNA: TGTGCCAGCAGCACACGGACAAATTCACCC. It codes for CASSTRTNSP. The whole CDR3 protein is CASSTRTNSPLHF. The V and J genes are TRBV4-2 and TRBJ1-6; D is possibly TRBD1 (5 bases). The missing CDR3 end, 3 residues past where the read stops, is filled in from the germline J gene. The V end lost 5 bases, the J end lost 7 bases, and 9 bases lay between the germline ends. Per germline, CDR1 LGHNA and CDR2 YNFKEQ. This CDR3 spans 13 amino acids.

As regards this clone: Coverage ceases 3 residues before the CDR3 finishes, and the germline J gene fills in the end. This chain links TRBV30 with TRBJ2-3; 11 bases line up with TRBD2. Germline V lookup: CDR1 GTSNPN, CDR2 SVGIG (reference sequence). CDR3 length: 16 residues. J was trimmed by 1 base and V by 0 bases; bases with no gene match: 3. CDR3 amino acids: CAWSVGTSGRTDTQYF. Partial CDR3 DNA: TGTGCCTGGAGTGTAGGGACTAGCGGTCGCACAGATACG.

Concerning this clone: With the read ending 3 residues before the CDR3 end, the germline J gene is used to fill in that end. The rearrangement links TRBV18 to TRBJ1-1; D is perhaps TRBD1 (5 bases). The V end was cut by 3 bases, the J end by 1 base, with 9 bases between. This CDR3 spans 14 amino acids. Germline assignment: CDR1 KGHSH and CDR2 LQKENI. This CDR3 is CASSPTEANTEAFF. The DNA read from the CDR3 is TGTGCCAGCTCACCGACAGAAGCGAACACTGAA.

In regard to this clone: The CDR3 end lies 3 residues beyond the end of the read and is filled in from the germline J gene. The chain joins TRBV5-8 to TRBJ2-6; D ambiguous. V lost 6 bases and J 4 bases, leaving 8 bases between the germline ends. Germline CDR1 SGHTS, CDR2 YDEGEE. This CDR3 has 13 residues. CDR3: CASTPTGANVLTF. The CDR3 bases that were read are TGTGCCAGCACCCCCACAGGGGCCAACGTC.

On this clone: The CDR3 is cut off 3 residues early in the read; its end comes from the germline J gene. The chain uses TRBV7-3 and TRBJ2-5; TRBD1 might be the D (5 bases). Per germline, CDR1 SGHTA and CDR2 FQGTGA. The CDR3 covers 15 residues. The ends were cut back, 0 bases at V and 5 bases at J, with 13 bases in the middle. CDR3 sequence: CASSLTRGYGETQYF. The part of the CDR3 DNA that was read is TGTGCCAGCAGCTTAACAAGGGGATACGGCGAGACC.

The CDR3 here is CASSPLRDSHEAFF. The part of the CDR3 DNA that was read is TGTGCCAGCTCACCACTACGGGACAGCCATGAA. J is TRBJ1-1 and V is TRBV18; 7 bases are a match to TRBD1. The read terminates 3 residues ahead of where the CDR3 ends, so the germline J gene completes it. CDR3 size: 14 residues. The germline gives CDR1 KGHSH, CDR2 LQKENI. Trimming removed 1 base from V and 7 bases from J; junction bases left unmatched: 6. Full variable domain (rest looked up from reference TRBV18 and TRBJ1-1): NAGVMQNPRHLVRRRGQEARLRCSPMKGHSHVYWYRQLPEEGLKFMVYLQKENIIDESGMPKERFSAEFPKEGPSILRIQQVVRGDSAAYFCASSPLRDSHEAFFGQGTRLTVV.

For this clone: The read falls 3 residues short of the CDR3 end, and the missing part is taken from the germline J gene. The gene calls are TRBV18 and TRBJ2-6, with TRBD1 matching 8 bases. There are 18 residues in the CDR3. Looked up from germline, CDR1 is KGHSH and CDR2 is LQKENI. The trim removed 3 bases at V and 0 bases at J, leaving 7 bases unmatched. CDR3 loop: CASSPGTGLLSGANVLTF. The sequenced CDR3 bases are TGTGCCAGCTCACCCGGGACAGGTCTCCTCTCTGGGGCCAACGTC. Supplemented by reference TRBV18 and TRBJ2-6, the full variable domain reads NAGVMQNPRHLVRRRGQEARLRCSPMKGHSHVYWYRQLPEEGLKFMVYLQKENIIDESGMPKERFSAEFPKEGPSILRIQQVVRGDSAAYFCASSPGTGLLSGANVLTFGAGSRLTVL.

As to this clone: The observed sequence ends 3 residues before the CDR3 terminus, with the missing tail filled in from the germline J gene. The chain couples TRBV2 to TRBJ2-7, with unresolved D. From germline, CDR1 is SNHLY and CDR2 FYNNEI. This CDR3 has 12 residues. V lost 4 bases, J lost 5 bases, and 9 bases lay in between. The CDR3 bases that were read are TGTGCCAGCAGTGGAGGCCTCAACGAG. The encoded protein is CASSGGLNE. The CDR3 in full is CASSGGLNEQYF.

To note about this clone: The CDR3 end lies 3 residues beyond the end of the read and is filled in from the germline J gene. The V and J genes are TRBV19 and TRBJ2-3; 9 nucleotides align to TRBD1. The CDR3 runs to 15 residues. In germline, CDR1 is LNHDA, CDR2 SQIVND (reference sequence). CDR3 in amino acids: CASSMRDRVNQPQYF. CDR3 bases read: TGTGCCAGTAGTATGAGGGACAGGGTTAATCAGCCG.